The 15 T cell receptor beta chains listed next were all sequenced from one sample in a study of graft-versus-host responses after intestinal transplantation (dated by TCRdb to about 2021). These receptors have no known antigen. Receptor amplification or capture employed the immunoSEQ multiplex PCR assay. The table was pulled from immuneACCESS by TCRdb, which kept in-frame rearrangements only. Such tables lose some clones; where checked, under half of the loss comes from unresolved V genes, and the rest has no known cause. In this sample the table shows over 85,000 clones, 85% to 95% of which occur a single time. Of the sample, about 0.54% falls within the top ten clones. In the paper's terms, the time point label means: cells obtained before transplantation from donor or recipient. The sequencing used unstimulated CD8+ T cells sorted from spleen or lymph node cells, collected before intestinal transplant. These receptors came from a human donor who received an intestinal transplant.

This clone appeared once. The genes are TRBV9 and TRBJ1-4; unclear D gene. Germline loops: CDR1 SGDLS, CDR2 YYNGEE. V was pared by 0 bases and J by 5 bases, with 11 bases between. This CDR3 comprises 15 residues. CDR3: CASSVASAGNEKLFF. CDR3 coding DNA: TGTGCCAGCAGCGTAGCCAGCGCTGGGAATGAAAAACTGTTTTTT.

This chain connects TRBV30 to TRBJ2-1; TRBD1 matches at 11 bases. Trimming took 5 bases from V and 3 from J; bases not matched to a gene: 0. Germline lookup yields CDR1 GTSNPN and CDR2 SVGIG (reference sequence). The CDR3 extends over 13 amino acids. The DNA of the CDR3 is TGTGCCTGGGGGACAGGGGGCTACAATGAGCAGTTCTTC. Its translation: CAWGTGGYNEQFF.

The rearrangement links TRBV19 to TRBJ2-1, with 12 positions matching TRBD2. Germline V gives CDR1 LNHDA, CDR2 SQIVND (reference sequence). There are 16 residues in the CDR3. J gave up 7 bases and V 4 bases, and 8 bases lay outside the gene matches. The CDR3 region has the DNA TGTGCCAGTAGTACCACCGGGACTAGCGGGTGGAATGAGCAGTTCTTC. Amino acid sequence: CASSTTGTSGWNEQFF.

This clone was observed once. The J gene is TRBJ1-1, the V gene TRBV5-8; D gene ambiguous. Germline assignment: CDR1 SGHTS and CDR2 YDEGEE. CDR3 length equals 11 residues. Trimming took off 3 bases at V and 8 bases at J, with 8 bases between the two ends. CDR3 bases: TGTGCCAGCAGCTACTTGGGGGAAGCTTTCTTT. It yields the protein CASSYLGEAFF.

The V and J genes are TRBV28 and TRBJ1-5; a possible D gene is TRBD1 (5 bases). The V end lost 7 bases, the J end lost 5 bases, and 18 bases lay between the germline ends. This CDR3 is 15 amino acids long. CDR1 MDHEN and CDR2 SYDVKM come from the germline V gene. The chain's CDR3 is CASNTQGRIDQPQHF. As DNA, the CDR3 is TGTGCCAGCAATACGCAGGGAAGAATTGATCAGCCCCAGCATTTT.

A single count supports this clone. This chain connects TRBV7-6 to TRBJ2-5; TRBD2 agrees at 11 bases. Germline CDR1 reads SGHVS; CDR2 reads FNYEAQ. The CDR3 contains 17 residues. J gave up 0 bases and V 3 bases, and 6 bases lay outside the gene matches. CDR3 DNA: TGTGCCAGCAGCTTCTCCGTAGCGGGGGGGGACCAAGAGACCCAGTACTTC. Encoded protein: CASSFSVAGGDQETQYF.

There are a few counts of this clone. This chain joins TRBV25-1 and TRBJ1-1; D is uncertain. Germline CDR1 is MGHDK and CDR2 is SYGVNS. The CDR3 is made up of 12 amino acids. Trimming took off 1 base at V and 7 bases at J, with 7 bases between the two ends. This chain's CDR3 is CASSELVREAFF. DNA for the CDR3: TGTGCCAGCAGTGAATTGGTTCGTGAAGCTTTCTTT.

This sequence joins TRBV7-9 and TRBJ2-7; maybe TRBD2 (5 bases). The CDR3 is made up of 15 amino acids. The germline V gene encodes CDR1 SEHNR and CDR2 FQNEAQ (reference sequence). Trimming removed 5 bases at V and 2 bases at J, with 16 bases between. CDR3 residues: CASSPTTGPAYEQYF. In nucleotides, the CDR3 is TGTGCCAGCAGCCCGACTACGGGCCCAGCCTACGAGCAGTACTTC. The full variable domain, its missing parts supplied by reference TRBV7-9 and TRBJ2-7, is DTGVSQNPRHKITKRGQNVTFRCDPISEHNRLYWYRQTLGQGPEFLTYFQNEAQLEKSRLLSDRFSAERPKGSFSTLEIQRTEQGDSAMYLCASSPTTGPAYEQYFGPGTRLTVT.

V is TRBV23-1 and J is TRBJ1-1, with D uncertain. TRBV23-1 is an open reading frame whose function is uncertain. The CDR3 totals 17 residues. V dropped 0 bases and J dropped 1 base, with 15 bases sitting between them. Here the CDR3 reads CASSQSKVWDKNTEAFF. The CDR3 nucleotides read TGCGCCAGCAGTCAATCGAAGGTTTGGGATAAGAACACTGAAGCTTTCTTT.

As to this clone: A much larger clone lies a single base off, so this may be a read error. The CDR3 loop reads CASSTRQGSYEQYF. CDR3 coding DNA: TGTGCCAGCAGCACCCGACAGGGATCCTACGAGCAGTACTTC. V is TRBV7-6 and J is TRBJ2-7, with TRBD1 matching 7 bases. V trimming: 5 bases; J trimming: 1 base; junction bases outside the gene matches: 5. The germline gives CDR1 SGHVS, CDR2 FNYEAQ. The CDR3 has 14 residues.

The chain carries TRBV4-1 and TRBJ2-7; D is possibly TRBD1 or TRBD2 (6 bases each). CDR1 is MGHRA and CDR2 is YSYEKL in the germline V gene. The V and J ends lost 0 bases and 4 bases respectively, with 16 bases between them. The CDR3 consists of 16 residues. Here the CDR3 DNA reads TGCGCCAGCAGCCAAGATGGGGGGCAGGGTGATTACGAGCAGTACTTC. This encodes CASSQDGGQGDYEQYF.

V gene TRBV5-4 combines with J gene TRBJ2-7; possible D gene TRBD2, 6 bases. The CDR3 consists of 12 residues. Germline V gene data show CDR1 as SGHNT and CDR2 as YYREEE (reference sequence). Deletions cut 9 bases from V and 2 bases from J, with 12 bases between. DNA for the CDR3: TGTGCCACCTCGGCGGGAACCTACGAGCAGTACTTC. Its protein product is CATSAGTYEQYF.

In DNA form, the CDR3 reads TGTGCCAGCAGTCGGGGAATCGAGCAGTACTTC. The encoded protein is CASSRGIEQYF. The rearrangement uses TRBV28 and TRBJ2-7; D possibly corresponds to TRBD2 (5 bases). V was pared by 5 bases and J by 6 bases, with 8 bases between. CDR3 length: 11 amino acids. Germline CDR1 reads MDHEN; CDR2 reads SYDVKM.

This sequence joins TRBV6-5 and TRBJ1-2; a weak D match, TRBD1 (6 bases). The V end lost 6 bases, the J end lost 8 bases, and 16 bases lay between the germline ends. Germline values: CDR1 MNHEY, CDR2 SVGAGI. There are 13 residues in the CDR3. The CDR3 nucleotides are TGTGCCAGCAGCGACCACGGGGGCGACGGCTACACCTTC. Translated: CASSDHGGDGYTF.

This clone was counted a single time. The chain recombines TRBV7-9 with TRBJ2-1, with TRBD2 identical over 13 bases. CDR3 length: 15 amino acids. Per germline, CDR1 SEHNR and CDR2 FQNEAQ (reference sequence). J lost 7 bases, V lost 5 bases, and 5 bases had no gene match. As DNA, the CDR3 is TGTGCCAGCAGCGGACTAGCGGGAGAGGGGAATGAGCAGTTCTTC. It specifies CASSGLAGEGNEQFF.